The subject of this entry is one TCR beta chain. This clonotype was seen many times. This receptor's antigen is unknown. No clone much larger than this one lies a single base away; base qualities are absent. Based on the germline V gene, the CDR1 and CDR2 sequences are MNHEY and SVGEGT. The CDR3 goes from the cysteine to the phenylalanine over 14 residues. CDR3 DNA only is kept here, 42 bases in frame from base 1. V sheds 6 bases and J sheds 2 bases, leaving 13 bases between their ends. Hyperthyroidism patients were aged 18 to 65 years and newly diagnosed, with disease duration of less than 2 months. Any patient with an uncontrolled infection, another autoimmune disease, pregnancy or lactation was excluded. Diagnoses were based on clinical symptoms, serum thyroxine and TRAb, thyroid ultrasound and orbital computed tomography. Blood from progressor patients was drawn when they were first diagnosed with hyperthyroidism, before any ophthalmopathy symptoms appeared. PBMCs were isolated from 10 ml of fresh peripheral blood by Ficoll-Paque density gradient centrifugation. Progressor patients were first diagnosed with Graves' hyperthyroidism and then developed ophthalmopathy during follow-up. Total RNA was extracted with Trizol reagent, and quality was checked on an Agilent 2100 Bioanalyzer.

The data were obtained in a study of T cells in Graves' hyperthyroidism and ophthalmopathy (dated by TCRdb to about 2019). Turning to the overall study: Peripheral blood samples were taken at initial diagnosis, before any treatment was given. To identify TCR V-J signatures that set the groups apart, the researchers used a discovery cohort of 100 patients, made up of about 44 with Graves' ophthalmopathy and about 60 with stable Graves' hyperthyroidism. An independent validation cohort of around 19 hyperthyroidism patients and roughly 16 patients who later progressed to ophthalmopathy tested prospective prediction of ophthalmopathy. The 95 to 100 discovery patients were randomly split 7:3 into training and test sets. In addition, the study compared T-cell repertoires in thyroid tissue and in blood from about six Graves' hyperthyroidism patients. After sampling, hyperthyroidism patients received methimazole starting at 30 mg daily, and ophthalmopathy patients received high-dose intravenous methylprednisolone. The paper reports TCR Vbeta CDR3 sequencing of some 140 peripheral blood samples: some 44 ophthalmopathy, 70 to 85 hyperthyroidism and around 17 progressor patients. What the research found in general, with its limitations: In validation, progression to ophthalmopathy was predicted by the model with 70% to 71% sensitivity and just over 72% specificity, a median of approximately 6.5 months before onset. Most expanded thyroid clonotypes (frequency above 0.001) were also detected in blood, suggesting blood repertoires may reflect thyroid immune responses. In cross-validation, a model built on a 13 V-J signature told ophthalmopathy apart from stable hyperthyroidism with 85% to 90% sensitivity and roughly 81% specificity, and in testing the same model reached 80%/75%. Sample size was not statistically predetermined, and investigators were not blinded to group allocation.

The TCR beta CDR3 regions were amplified from RNA transcripts. The TCR CDR3 was subjected to a first round of RT-PCR using the HTBI primer set and the Qiagen OneStep RT-PCR kit. The libraries were constructed in a second round of multiplex PCR and then size-selected and purified. Sequencing of the libraries was done on an Illumina HiSeq2000 using paired-end 100 bp reads. The authors' analysis ran thus. SOAPnuke was used to process the raw data, removing reads that contained adapters or uncalled bases, had a mean Phred below 15, or lacked an exact match to the constant primer or identifier. COPE v1.2.5 was used to merge high-quality paired reads, and clonotypes were defined as unique nucleotide sequences. Clonotypes were aligned to IMGT TRBV, TRBD and TRBJ reference segments using MiTCR v1.1. Only V-J combinations with frequency above 0.0001, covering approximately 99% of repertoires, were analysed. The TCS score was defined as F50 (clonal expansion) divided by E x V (chaos), with BLOSUM62-based TCRdist calculated between CDR3 peptides within each V-J. Welch's t-statistics and random forest reduced 450 to 600 V-J features to roughly 13, which were used in a naive Bayes classifier (R e1071). TCRdb trimmed the raw reads at Q25, called clones with MiXCR and kept productive beta chains. Records with the same CDR3 protein are collapsed into one entry carrying the most frequent genes and DNA. Here the V and J calls rest on TCRdb's processing, not on the authors' analysis. For this sample there are 370,000 or so distinct CDR3 sequences; less than 20% appear just once. 25% to 30% of the sample goes to the ten largest clones.

The TCR originated in a woman between 18 and 30 years old with Graves' hyperthyroidism that later progressed to Graves' ophthalmopathy. The rearrangement joined TRBV6-2 or TRBV6-3 to TRBJ1-1, with TRBD1 perhaps the D gene, on 5 matching bases. Specimen: blood. CDR3 protein: CASRKTAINTEAFF. The bases are TGTGCCAGCAGAAAGACAGCCATAAACACTGAAGCTTTCTTT.